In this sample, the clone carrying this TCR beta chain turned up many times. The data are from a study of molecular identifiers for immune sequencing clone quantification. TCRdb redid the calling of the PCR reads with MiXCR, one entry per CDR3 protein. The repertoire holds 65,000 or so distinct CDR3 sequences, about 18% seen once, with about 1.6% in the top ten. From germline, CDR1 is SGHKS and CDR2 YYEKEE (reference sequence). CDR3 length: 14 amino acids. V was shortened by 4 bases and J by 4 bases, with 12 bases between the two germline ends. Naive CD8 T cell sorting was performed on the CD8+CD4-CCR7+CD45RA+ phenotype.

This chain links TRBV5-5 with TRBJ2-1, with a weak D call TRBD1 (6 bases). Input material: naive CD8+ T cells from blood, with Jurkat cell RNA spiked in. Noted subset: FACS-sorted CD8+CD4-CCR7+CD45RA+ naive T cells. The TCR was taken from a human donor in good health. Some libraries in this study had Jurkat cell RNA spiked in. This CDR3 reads CASSGDNRYNEQFF. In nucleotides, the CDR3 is TGTGCCAGCAGCGGGGACAACCGTTACAATGAGCAGTTCTTC.